The next 4 T cell receptor beta chains were all read from a single sample in a study of blood T cell repertoires in COVID-19. The table came from immunoSEQ multiplex PCR; TCRdb's copy has only in-frame clones and leaves some out. The data show 150,000 to 180,000 clones, about 86% seen once. What was sequenced was peripheral blood. The source is a woman aged 55-70 years with acute or convalescent COVID-19.

This chain links TRBV30 with TRBJ2-5, with 7 bases fitting TRBD2. Germline lookup yields CDR1 GTSNPN and CDR2 SVGIG (reference sequence). Trimming removed 1 base from V and 5 bases from J; junction bases left unmatched: 7. The CDR3 has 14 residues. The CDR3: CAWSETWGGETQYF. CDR3 in DNA: TGTGCCTGGAGTGAGACATGGGGGGGGGAGACCCAGTACTTC.

V is TRBV11-2 and J is TRBJ1-1; D might be TRBD1 (5 bases). Trimming removed 3 bases from V and 3 bases from J, with 11 bases in between. Germline CDR1 SGHAT, CDR2 FQNNGV. This CDR3 is built from 14 residues. CDR3 nucleotide sequence: TGTGCCAGCAGCTTTAGCGGGGGGGACACTGAAGCTTTCTTT. Translating it yields CASSFSGGDTEAFF.

With regard to this clone: Other DNA sequences of this sample code for an identical CDR3. V and J are TRBV7-3 and TRBJ1-1, with D hard to call. Trimming took off 1 base at V and 2 bases at J, with 5 bases between the two ends. Germline CDR1 SGHTA, CDR2 FQGTGA. The CDR3 is 13 amino acids. CDR3 protein: CASSLSRNTEAFF. The CDR3 nucleotides read TGTGCCAGCAGCTTAAGCAGAAACACTGAAGCTTTCTTT.

This rearrangement joins TRBV19 to TRBJ1-2; perhaps TRBD1 as D (6 bases). The CDR3 covers 16 residues. Trimming removed 6 bases from V and 4 bases from J, with 21 bases in between. Germline CDR1 reads LNHDA; CDR2 reads SQIVND (reference sequence). Written as DNA, the CDR3 is TGTGCCAGTAGGCCAGGGGAGACGTCTCTTCTCTATGGCTACACCTTC. Residues: CASRPGETSLLYGYTF.